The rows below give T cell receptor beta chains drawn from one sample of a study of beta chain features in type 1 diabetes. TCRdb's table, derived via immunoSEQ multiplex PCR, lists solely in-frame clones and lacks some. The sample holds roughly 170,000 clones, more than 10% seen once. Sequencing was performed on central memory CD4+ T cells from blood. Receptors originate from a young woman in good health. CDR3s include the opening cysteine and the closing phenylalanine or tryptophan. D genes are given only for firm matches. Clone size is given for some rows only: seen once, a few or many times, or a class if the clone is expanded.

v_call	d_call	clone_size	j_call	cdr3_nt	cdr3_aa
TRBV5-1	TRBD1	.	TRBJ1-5	TGCGCCAGCAGCCAGGGGGGCAATCAGCCCCAGCATTTT	CASSQGGNQPQHF
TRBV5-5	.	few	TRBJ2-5	TGTGCCAGCAGCTTACTACAGGGATTCCAAGAGACCCAGTACTTC	CASSLLQGFQETQYF
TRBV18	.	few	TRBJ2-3	TGTGCCAGCTCGCCCAATTACCTGGAGGATACGCAGTATTTT	CASSPNYLEDTQYF
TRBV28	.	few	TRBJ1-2	TGTGCCAGCAGCCGGCGCGGGGTGGAGGGCTACACCTTC	CASSRRGVEGYTF
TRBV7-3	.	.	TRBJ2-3	TGTGCCAGCAGCTTGGGCGGGTACACAGATACGCAGTATTTT	CASSLGGYTDTQYF
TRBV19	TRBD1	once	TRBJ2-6	TGTGCCAGTAGTACTCTAGGGGGCCCTGGGGCCAACGTCCTGACTTTC	CASSTLGGPGANVLTF
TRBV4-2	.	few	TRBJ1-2	TGTGCCAGCAGACAAGCCGGAAGGGAGTATGGCTACACCTTC	CASRQAGREYGYTF
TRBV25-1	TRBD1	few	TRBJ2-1	TGTGCCAGCACCCCCCAGGTCGGGGACAGGCAGTTCTTC	CASTPQVGDRQFF
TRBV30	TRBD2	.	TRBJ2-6	TGTGCCTGGGGGAAACTAGCGGGGGGACCACCTGGGGCCAACGTCCTGACTTTC	CAWGKLAGGPPGANVLTF
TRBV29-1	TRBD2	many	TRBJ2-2	TGCAGCGTTGGACTAGCGGGCGGCACCGGGGAGCTGTTTTTT	CSVGLAGGTGELFF
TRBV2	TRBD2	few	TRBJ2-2	TGTGCCAGCAGTGAACAGGGAGCGGGGACCGGGGAGCTGTTTTTT	CASSEQGAGTGELFF
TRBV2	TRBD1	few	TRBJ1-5	TGTGCCAGTTTGGACAGGGATTATAGCAATCAGCCCCAGCATTTT	CASLDRDYSNQPQHF
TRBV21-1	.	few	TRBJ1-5	TGTGCCAGCAGCAAAGGGGGGAGGGTAAGGCAGCCCCAGCATTTT	CASSKGGRVRQPQHF
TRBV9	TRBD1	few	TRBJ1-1	TGTGCCAGCAGCTCCGGGACAGGGTTCACTGAAGCTTTCTTT	CASSSGTGFTEAFF
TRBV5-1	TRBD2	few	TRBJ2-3	TGCGCCAGCGCTCTTCGGACTAGCGGGTACACAGATACGCAGTATTTT	CASALRTSGYTDTQYF
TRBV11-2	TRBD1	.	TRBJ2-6	TGTGCCAGCAGCTTATTCGAGGGGGCGCGTGGGGCCAACGTCCTGACTTTC	CASSLFEGARGANVLTF
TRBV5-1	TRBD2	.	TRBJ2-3	TGCGCCAGCAGCTTGATTGGCGGGAGAACAGATACGCAGTATTTT	CASSLIGGRTDTQYF
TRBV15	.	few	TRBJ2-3	TGTGCCACCAGCAGAGCTGCCCGGCCCGGGGATACGCAGTATTTT	CATSRAARPGDTQYF
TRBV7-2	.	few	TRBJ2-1	TGTGCCAGCAGCTTAGCGTTTGGAGGGTTCAATGAGCAGTTCTTC	CASSLAFGGFNEQFF
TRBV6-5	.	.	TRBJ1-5	TGTGCCAGCAGTTTGCAGCGGGTTGCTCAGCCCCAGCATTTT	CASSLQRVAQPQHF
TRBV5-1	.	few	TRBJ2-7	TGCGCCAGCAGCTCCTCGACAGACCCCTACGAGCAGTACTTC	CASSSSTDPYEQYF
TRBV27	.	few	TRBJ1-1	TGTGCCAGCAGTTTGCGGGGATACCACACTGAAGCTTTCTTT	CASSLRGYHTEAFF